There are a few counts of the clone carrying this T cell receptor (beta chain). Its antigen is unknown. V was cut by 5 bases and J by 4 bases, with 8 bases left in between. Looked up from germline, CDR1 is SEHNR and CDR2 is FQNEAQ (reference sequence). The CDR3 spans 12 residues. No infections or other immune events were documented during collection. These data come from a study of identifying expanded T cells in peripheral blood. Study results and limitations: Across healthy donors, higher total template counts meant significantly greater roughly 2-week count variance. Technical replicates showed around 1.3 changed clones; roughly two weeks roughly 16; four weeks 19.

Sequencing was performed with immunoSEQ multiplex PCR; in TCRdb, only in-frame clones are kept and a portion is missing. The sample includes approximately 110,000 clones, roughly 90% of them seen just once. The TCR originated in a person aged 18 to 75 in good health. Sequenced: blood. The rearrangement uses TRBV7-9 and TRBJ1-2; D gene uncertain. The CDR3 DNA sequence: TGTGCCAGCAGCCCTCAGAGCTATGGCTACACCTTC. Its protein product is CASSPQSYGYTF.